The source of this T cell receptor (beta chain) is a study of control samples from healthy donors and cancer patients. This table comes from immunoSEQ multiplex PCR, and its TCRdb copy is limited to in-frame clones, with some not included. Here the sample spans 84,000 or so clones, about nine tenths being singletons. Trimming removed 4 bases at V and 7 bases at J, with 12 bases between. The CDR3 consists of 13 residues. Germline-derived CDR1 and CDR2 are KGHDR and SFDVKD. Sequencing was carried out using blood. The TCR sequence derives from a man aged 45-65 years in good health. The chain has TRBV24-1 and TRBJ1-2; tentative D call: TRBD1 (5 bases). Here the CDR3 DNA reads TGTGCCACCAGTGACCAGGGCGCAGGTGGCTACACCTTC. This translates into CATSDQGAGGYTF.